This T cell receptor (beta chain) appears in the sequencing data of a study of cytomegalovirus exposure and HLA in healthy donors. Study-wide results and caveats: A later examination showed that TCR association rates differed by HLA locus, with DRB1 most and HLA-C fewest.

A note on this clone: Its target is not known.

Trimming cost V 3 bases and J 0 bases, with 10 bases left between them. Germline V CDR1 and CDR2: MRHNA, SNTAGT. The CDR3 covers 15 residues. The study ran its PCR with 60 Vbeta and 13 Jbeta primers. Some clones are missing from TCRdb's copy, which holds only in-frame ones; the method was immunoSEQ multiplex PCR. This sample has under 200,000 clones, with roughly 77% found just once. The chain is built from TRBV6-4 and TRBJ2-3; D may be TRBD2 (5 bases). The receptor's source is a male donor in good health and CMV-seronegative. Sequenced material: PBMCs. CDR3 bases: TGTGCCAGCAGTGATACCAGGACTAGCACAGATACGCAGTATTTT. Translated, it gives CASSDTRTSTDTQYF.